The next 7 T cell receptor beta chains were all read from a single sample in a study of control samples from healthy donors and cancer patients. TCRdb's copy holds only in-frame clones and misses some; the assay was immunoSEQ multiplex PCR. The sample yields about 120,000 clones, around 87% seen once. What was sequenced was PBMCs. The receptors come from a woman between 50 and 59 years old with colorectal cancer.

V gene TRBV9 combines with J gene TRBJ2-3; D is unclear. CDR1 and CDR2 from the germline V gene are SGDLS and YYNGEE. This CDR3 spans 13 amino acids. Trimming removed 0 bases at V and 6 bases at J, with 8 bases between. CDR3 amino acids: CASSVGSGDTQYF. Written as DNA, the CDR3 is TGTGCCAGCAGCGTAGGTTCCGGGGATACGCAGTATTTT. The full variable domain, its missing parts supplied by reference TRBV9 and TRBJ2-3, is DSGVTQTPKHLITATGQRVTLRCSPRSGDLSVYWYQQSLDQGLQFLIQYYNGEERAKGNILERFSAQQFPDLHSELNLSSLELGDSALYFCASSVGSGDTQYFGPGTRLTVL.

V gene TRBV7-3 combines with J gene TRBJ2-1; D may be TRBD2 (7 bases). In germline, CDR1 is SGHTA, CDR2 FQGTGA. This CDR3 is built from 15 residues. Trimming removed 4 bases from V and 8 bases from J, with 18 bases in between. This chain's CDR3 is CASSSLLGRGHEQFF. CDR3 DNA sequence: TGTGCCAGCAGCTCCCTACTAGGGCGGGGGCATGAGCAGTTCTTC.

The rearrangement links TRBV7-3 to TRBJ2-1; TRBD2 is a possible D gene (6 bases). Germline-derived CDR1 and CDR2 are SGHTA and FQGTGA. The CDR3 spans 15 residues. V was clipped by 2 bases and J by 8 bases, with 16 bases between them. In DNA, the CDR3 is TGTGCCAGCAGCTTATTGGGGGGAGTTAGCGATGAGCAGTTCTTC. Translation gives CASSLLGGVSDEQFF. The whole variable domain, filled in from reference TRBV7-3 and TRBJ2-1, reads GAGVSQTPSNKVTEKGKYVELRCDPISGHTALYWYRQSLGQGPEFLIYFQGTGAADDSGLPNDRFFAVRPEGSVSTLKIQRTERGDSAVYLCASSLLGGVSDEQFFGPGTRLTVL.

V gene TRBV30 combines with J gene TRBJ1-1; D unclear. With 2 bases removed from V and 4 bases from J, the gap between germline ends came to 17 bases. CDR3 size: 15 residues. From germline, CDR1 is GTSNPN and CDR2 SVGIG (reference sequence). The CDR3 DNA sequence: TGTGCCTGGAGTCTCCCCGAGATTAGTGGCACTGAAGCTTTCTTT. Translating it yields CAWSLPEISGTEAFF.

The V and J genes are TRBV19 and TRBJ2-1, with D perhaps TRBD2 (6 bases). The CDR3 totals 15 residues. Trimming cost V 5 bases and J 9 bases, with 20 bases left between them. In germline, CDR1 is LNHDA, CDR2 SQIVND (reference sequence). The CDR3 here is CASSVLTGVAGEQFF. The CDR3 DNA sequence: TGTGCCAGTAGTGTCTTAACGGGAGTCGCCGGTGAGCAGTTCTTC.

The chain uses TRBV21-1 and TRBJ1-6; no DNA check was done on the table's D call, TRBD1. TRBV21-1 is noted as a pseudogene. The length of the CDR3 is 15 residues. In nucleotides, the CDR3 is TGTGCCAGCAGCGAACAGGGGGACGATAATTCACCCCTCCACTTT. Translating gives CASSEQGDDNSPLHF.

V usage is TRBV5-1 and J usage is TRBJ2-2, with 9 bases matching TRBD1. The CDR3 is made up of 15 amino acids. Germline V gene data show CDR1 as SGHRS and CDR2 as YFSETQ. Losses at the gene ends were 1 base for V and 3 bases for J; bases not matched to a gene: 1. CDR3: CASSLTGGYTGELFF. In DNA form, the CDR3 reads TGCGCCAGCAGCTTGACAGGGGGCTACACCGGGGAGCTGTTTTTT.